The T cell receptor (beta chain) under discussion was sequenced for a study of spatial heterogeneity in lung cancer. TCRdb used MiXCR to reprocess the 5' RACE reads, holding one entry per CDR3 protein. Of around 11,000 distinct CDR3 sequences in the sample, roughly a quarter were seen once. Time point meaning: sample taken at primary tumor resection. The study sequenced unsorted whole RNA from tumor, nontumor lung or frozen PBMC. Germline V gene lookup returns CDR1 MNHNS and CDR2 SASEGT. This CDR3 region has 14 residues. V shed 2 bases, J shed 8 bases, and the junction held 2 bases outside the gene matches.

The chain has TRBV6-1 and TRBJ2-1; 11 bases match TRBD2. The TCR originated in a female donor with early-stage non-small cell lung cancer. The input for sequencing was PBMCs, taken at surgery. CDR3 loop: CASSELAGGHEQFF. The CDR3 bases are TGTGCCAGCAGTGAACTAGCGGGAGGCCATGAGCAGTTCTTC.